Presented here are 23 T cell receptor beta chains from one specimen sequenced in a study of cytomegalovirus exposure and HLA in healthy donors. The PCR contained 60 Vbeta and 13 Jbeta primers. Libraries were prepared by immunoSEQ multiplex PCR; TCRdb keeps only in-frame clonotypes and omits some of them. Among roughly 130,000 clones listed, less than 85% were seen once. The sample consisted of PBMCs. All receptors come from a man aged 18 to 30 in good health and CMV-seropositive.

The V gene is TRBV7-9, the J gene TRBJ2-7; possible D gene TRBD2, 5 bases. V lost 4 bases, J lost 2 bases, and 6 bases lay in between. Germline V CDR1 and CDR2: SEHNR, FQNEAQ (reference sequence). This CDR3 is built from 12 residues. The CDR3 is CASSSRAYEQYF. The CDR3 region has the DNA TGTGCCAGCAGCTCGAGGGCCTACGAGCAGTACTTC.

This chain links TRBV19 with TRBJ1-2; 7 bases map to TRBD1. Germline CDR1 is LNHDA and CDR2 is SQIVND (reference sequence). This CDR3 has 13 residues. V trimming: 6 bases; J trimming: 3 bases; junction bases outside the gene matches: 4. CDR3 nucleotides: TGTGCCAGTAGACAGGGGCGGTACTATGGCTACACCTTC. Amino acids: CASRQGRYYGYTF. Together with reference TRBV19 and TRBJ1-2, the CDR3 gives the full variable domain: DGGITQSPKYLFRKEGQNVTLSCEQNLNHDAMYWYRQDPGQGLRLIYYSQIVNDFQKGDIAEGYSVSREKKESFPLTVTSAQKNPTAFYLCASRQGRYYGYTFGSGTRLTVV.

The rearrangement links TRBV5-6 to TRBJ2-7, with a weak D call TRBD1 (7 bases). The CDR3 covers 13 residues. V lost 5 bases and J 8 bases, leaving 17 bases between the germline ends. Germline V gene lookup returns CDR1 SGHDT and CDR2 YYEEEE. CDR3 amino acids: CASRRQGGGKQYF. CDR3 DNA sequence: TGTGCCAGCAGAAGGCAGGGGGGCGGGAAGCAGTACTTC. Variable domain in full (rest from reference TRBV5-6 and TRBJ2-7): DAGVTQSPTHLIKTRGQQVTLRCSPKSGHDTVSWYQQALGQGPQFIFQYYEEEERQRGNFPDRFSGHQFPNYSSELNVNALLLGDSALYLCASRRQGGGKQYFGPGTRLTVT.

This chain links TRBV4-3 with TRBJ2-1; 10 bases are a match to TRBD2. V was pared by 0 bases and J by 5 bases, with 10 bases of the junction left unmatched. The germline gives CDR1 LGHNA, CDR2 YSLEER. The CDR3 length is 18 residues. The CDR3 reads CASSQDFTASGRNNEQFF. The DNA for the CDR3 is TGCGCCAGCAGCCAAGATTTTACTGCTAGCGGGAGAAACAATGAGCAGTTCTTC.

The chain carries TRBV18 and TRBJ1-5, with D perhaps TRBD1 (5 bases). The CDR3 is made up of 15 amino acids. Trimming pared 4 bases from V and 0 bases from J, leaving 10 bases between. Looked up from germline, CDR1 is KGHSH and CDR2 is LQKENI. DNA for the CDR3: TGTGCCAGCTCACTCGACAGAACTAGCAATCAGCCCCAGCATTTT. The encoded protein is CASSLDRTSNQPQHF.

This sequence joins TRBV7-9 and TRBJ2-5; tentatively, D is TRBD2 (6 bases). CDR1 and CDR2 (germline): SEHNR, FQNEAQ (reference sequence). The germline V and J ends were trimmed by 5 bases and 2 bases, with 12 bases remaining between them. The CDR3 length is 14 residues. DNA of the CDR3: TGTGCCAGCAGCCGTCCCGGGAGACAAGAGACCCAGTACTTC. Its protein product is CASSRPGRQETQYF.

In nucleotides, the CDR3 is TGCAGCGTTTTACGGGTGCAAGAGACCCAGTACTTC. Its protein is CSVLRVQETQYF. This chain links TRBV29-1 with TRBJ2-5; no clear D gene. V dropped 5 bases and J dropped 2 bases, with 9 bases sitting between them. Germline V lookup: CDR1 SQVTM, CDR2 ANQGSEA. This CDR3 has 12 residues.

The gene calls are TRBV5-1 and TRBJ2-2, with D uncertain. Trimming cost V 1 base and J 4 bases, with 11 bases left between them. The germline gives CDR1 SGHRS, CDR2 YFSETQ. CDR3 length equals 15 residues. CDR3 sequence: CASSLRQVATGELFF. CDR3 bases: TGCGCCAGCAGCTTGAGGCAGGTGGCCACCGGGGAGCTGTTTTTT.

V usage is TRBV2 and J usage is TRBJ2-1; 8 bases map to TRBD2. This CDR3 is 15 amino acids long. V trimming: 4 bases; J trimming: 6 bases; junction bases outside the gene matches: 8. From germline, CDR1 is SNHLY and CDR2 FYNNEI. CDR3 DNA sequence: TGTGCCAGCAGTGGAGGCGGGGGGTATATCAATGAGCAGTTCTTC. It codes for CASSGGGGYINEQFF.

This clone was seen a few times. The chain employs TRBV6-4 and TRBJ2-1; 8 positions agree with TRBD2. Per the germline V gene, CDR1 is MRHNA and CDR2 is SNTAGT. The length of the CDR3 is 13 residues. The V and J ends lost 3 bases and 8 bases, in that order; junction bases with no gene match: 3. The DNA for the CDR3 is TGTGCCAGCAGTGAGGAACTAGCGGATGAGCAGTTCTTC. This encodes CASSEELADEQFF.

The chain links TRBV2 to TRBJ1-1; possible D gene TRBD1, 5 bases. Germline-derived CDR1 and CDR2 are SNHLY and FYNNEI. V gave up 10 bases and J gave up 11 bases, with 23 bases separating them. CDR3 length: 13 amino acids. As DNA, the CDR3 is TGTGCCACCATGAAAGAGGACACATTGATGGCTTTCTTT. This gives the protein CATMKEDTLMAFF.

This clone showed up just a few times. The rearrangement uses TRBV28 and TRBJ1-6; D not resolved. The CDR3 is 14 amino acids. The germline V gene encodes CDR1 MDHEN and CDR2 SYDVKM. Trimming took off 7 bases at V and 8 bases at J, with 15 bases between the two ends. The CDR3 DNA reads as TGTGCCAGCACTTCCCCGACATTCGATTCACCCCTCCACTTT. Translation: CASTSPTFDSPLHF.

This clone occurred once. The chain has TRBV5-4 and TRBJ2-7; TRBD2 matches 13 bases. Germline V gene data show CDR1 as SGHNT and CDR2 as YYREEE (reference sequence). V shed 4 bases and J 6 bases; nucleotides not matched to a gene: 7. The CDR3 has 15 residues. CDR3: CASSLGTSGTREQYF. CDR3 DNA sequence: TGTGCCAGCAGCCTCGGGACTAGCGGGACTCGCGAGCAGTACTTC.

The genes are TRBV7-8 and TRBJ2-5; D ambiguous. Deletions cut 1 base from V and 4 bases from J, with 10 bases between. CDR1 and CDR2 (germline): SGHVS, FQNEAQ. The CDR3 is made up of 14 amino acids. CDR3 nucleotide sequence: TGTGCCAGCAGCTTAGGTGGTTCGGGAGAGACCCAGTACTTC. As protein: CASSLGGSGETQYF.

The chain carries TRBV28 and TRBJ2-7, with 11 bases identical to TRBD2. The CDR3 loop spans 16 amino acids. CDR1 and CDR2 from the germline V gene are MDHEN and SYDVKM. The junction had 9 bases not matched to a gene; V was cut back by 7 bases and J by 1 base. The CDR3, as DNA: TGTGCCAGCACCGAAAATCTAGCGGGAGGTTCCTACGAGCAGTACTTC. This sequence encodes CASTENLAGGSYEQYF. Looking up the rest from reference TRBV28 and TRBJ2-7 gives the full variable domain: DVKVTQSSRYLVKRTGEKVFLECVQDMDHENMFWYRQDPGLGLRLIYFSYDVKMKEKGDIPEGYSVSREKKERFSLILESASTNQTSMYLCASTENLAGGSYEQYFGPGTRLTVT.

The chain joins TRBV28 to TRBJ1-2; 9 bases are a match to TRBD1. Germline lookup yields CDR1 MDHEN and CDR2 SYDVKM. J gave up 4 bases and V 5 bases, and 5 bases lay outside the gene matches. The CDR3 runs to 14 residues. CDR3 sequence (DNA): TGTGCCAGCAGTCGGACAGGGGAGTCCTATGGCTACACCTTC. Its protein is CASSRTGESYGYTF.

The chain uses TRBV7-3 and TRBJ2-3; TRBD2 matches at 11 bases. The CDR3 is 18 residues long. From germline, CDR1 is SGHTA and CDR2 FQGTGA. Germline trimming cut 5 bases from V and 2 bases from J; bases unmatched to any gene: 12. CDR3 bases: TGTGCCAGCAGCCCACGCCCAGGGACTAGCGGAAACACAGATACGCAGTATTTT. Its translation is CASSPRPGTSGNTDTQYF. The complete variable domain, with remaining parts taken from reference TRBV7-3 and TRBJ2-3, reads GAGVSQTPSNKVTEKGKYVELRCDPISGHTALYWYRQSLGQGPEFLIYFQGTGAADDSGLPNDRFFAVRPEGSVSTLKIQRTERGDSAVYLCASSPRPGTSGNTDTQYFGPGTRLTVL.

The chain is built from TRBV7-9 and TRBJ1-2; TRBD1 aligns across 11 bases. The CDR3 extends over 19 amino acids. V shed 4 bases and J 4 bases; nucleotides not matched to a gene: 17. CDR1 and CDR2 from the germline V gene are SEHNR and FQNEAQ (reference sequence). CDR3 region: CASSSSPVGTGGGFYGYTF. CDR3 DNA sequence: TGTGCCAGCAGCTCATCACCGGTAGGGACAGGGGGTGGCTTCTATGGCTACACCTTC.

The V and J genes are TRBV6-1 and TRBJ2-5; tentative D call: TRBD2 (5 bases). Trimming left V 2 bases short and J 7 bases short, with 14 bases between. CDR1 is MNHNS, CDR2 SASEGT, per germline. This CDR3 region has 14 residues. The CDR3 region is CASSENPGLGTQYF. CDR3 in DNA: TGTGCCAGCAGTGAAAACCCAGGACTGGGGACCCAGTACTTC.

The chain uses TRBV5-1 and TRBJ2-7, with D possibly matching TRBD1 (5 bases). The CDR3 is made up of 12 amino acids. In germline, CDR1 is SGHRS, CDR2 YFSETQ. Trimming shortened V by 4 bases and J by 4 bases, and 9 bases separated the two germline ends. CDR3 DNA sequence: TGCGCCAGCAGCATAACAGGTTACGAGCAGTACTTC. This translates into CASSITGYEQYF.

The chain combines TRBV11-2 with TRBJ2-7; D perhaps matches TRBD1 (5 bases). CDR1 is SGHAT and CDR2 is FQNNGV in the germline V gene. The CDR3 length is 13 residues. Trimming took off 4 bases at V and 2 bases at J, with 9 bases between the two ends. CDR3 amino acids: CASSWRQTYEQYF. The CDR3 region has the DNA TGTGCCAGCAGCTGGAGACAGACCTACGAGCAGTACTTC.

The CDR3 DNA reads as TGTGCCACCAGCAGAGCACAGGGTACGGGAACTAATGAAAAACTGTTTTTT. Translation: CATSRAQGTGTNEKLFF. The rearrangement links TRBV15 to TRBJ1-4; D is perhaps TRBD1 (6 bases). Germline V gene sequence: CDR1 LNHNV, CDR2 YYDKDF (reference sequence). This CDR3 has 17 residues. Trimming removed 1 base at V and 1 base at J, with 13 bases between.

V and J are TRBV5-1 and TRBJ1-1; 7 positions match TRBD1. CDR1 is SGHRS, CDR2 YFSETQ, per germline. J lost 4 bases, V lost 0 bases, and 3 bases had no gene match. The CDR3 is 14 residues long. CDR3 in amino acids: CASSLGTGVTEAFF. The CDR3 DNA reads as TGCGCCAGCAGCTTGGGAACAGGGGTCACTGAAGCTTTCTTT.